The following is a TCR beta chain sequence with its context. The antigen is undetermined. Looked up from germline, CDR1 is SGHTA and CDR2 is FQGNSA. Trimming removed 0 bases at V and 2 bases at J, with 7 bases between. There are 14 residues in the CDR3. This sample is drawn from a study of OX40 agonist ivuxolimab in advanced cancers. In the study overall: Dose-escalation patients' cancers were hepatocellular carcinoma, melanoma, renal cell or head and neck cancer.

Study-wide points: In the 0.1 to 3.0 mg/kg range, CD4+ and CD8+ blood T cells had expanded clonally by week 6.

The method was immunoSEQ multiplex PCR; TCRdb's version includes in-frame clones alone and lacks a portion of them. The data show 61,000 or so clones, approximately 86% seen once. This receptor was obtained from an adult with an advanced solid tumor such as melanoma, head and neck, liver or kidney cancer. J is TRBJ2-5 and V is TRBV7-2; no firm D call. The starting material was CD4+ or CD8+ T cells sorted from blood, obtained in a trial of the OX40 agonist ivuxolimab. In DNA, the CDR3 is TGTGCCAGCAGCTTAGCGGGCTTACAAGAGACCCAGTACTTC. Residues: CASSLAGLQETQYF.